These T cell receptor beta chains were read from a single sample in a study of cytomegalovirus exposure and HLA in healthy donors. The assay was immunoSEQ multiplex PCR, and TCRdb's table has in-frame clones only and misses some. This sample has 150,000 to 200,000 clones; approximately 81% occur once, and the top ten carry around 2%. The sequenced sample consisted of PBMCs. These receptors all come from a man aged 18-30 years in good health and CMV-seronegative. Both conserved end residues are part of each CDR3. A D gene is named only where the DNA matches it firmly. Rows may omit the clone size; those that give it use once, few, many or a size class.

J gene,clone size,V gene,D gene,CDR3 protein,CDR3 DNA
TRBJ2-1,few,TRBV27,TRBD2,CASSPREGFYNEQFF,TGTGCCAGCAGCCCTCGGGAGGGGTTCTACAATGAGCAGTTCTTC
TRBJ2-5,.,TRBV29-1,.,CSVVGRGETQYF,TGCAGCGTTGTTGGCAGGGGAGAGACCCAGTACTTC
TRBJ2-5,.,TRBV5-1,.,CASSERGTQYF,TGCGCCAGCAGCGAACGGGGGACCCAGTACTTC
TRBJ1-2,.,TRBV5-4,TRBD1,CASSPGGSFNYGYTF,TGTGCCAGCAGCCCAGGGGGCTCCTTTAACTATGGCTACACCTTC
TRBJ2-3,.,TRBV6-1,.,CASRTSSTDTQYF,TGTGCCAGCCGGACTTCTAGCACAGATACGCAGTATTTT
TRBJ2-1,.,TRBV7-9,.,CSSSRRPNEQFF,TGTTCCAGCAGCCGTCGTCCCAATGAGCAGTTCTTC
TRBJ2-7,.,TRBV5-5,TRBD1,CASSPGQGLHEQYF,TGTGCCAGCAGCCCGGGACAGGGACTACACGAGCAGTACTTC
TRBJ2-1,.,TRBV27,.,CASSLLTRINEQFF,TGTGCCAGCAGTTTGTTGACTCGGATTAATGAGCAGTTCTTC
TRBJ2-1,.,TRBV29-1,TRBD2,CSVDLRVAGGDEQFF,TGCAGCGTTGATCTGAGGGTAGCGGGAGGGGATGAGCAGTTCTTC
TRBJ2-5,.,TRBV19,TRBD2,CASRGLAGGQETQYF,TGTGCCAGTAGAGGCCTAGCGGGGGGCCAAGAGACCCAGTACTTC
TRBJ2-1,.,TRBV4-1,TRBD2,CASSRTSGNYNEQFF,TGCGCCAGCAGCCGGACTAGCGGGAACTACAATGAGCAGTTCTTC
TRBJ2-1,once,TRBV10-2,.,CADQGPYNEQFF,TGCGCCGACCAGGGGCCCTACAATGAGCAGTTCTTC
TRBJ1-5,.,TRBV6-6,.,CASSLGEQPQHF,TGTGCCAGCAGTCTAGGGGAACAGCCCCAGCATTTT
TRBJ1-6,.,TRBV30,.,CARSLKGVYSSPLHF,TGTGCCCGATCTCTCAAGGGGGTATATAGTTCACCCCTCCACTTT
TRBJ2-7,once,TRBV7-2,TRBD2,CASSQGVSGTPYEQYF,TGTGCCAGCAGCCAAGGTGTTAGCGGGACTCCCTACGAGCAGTACTTC
TRBJ2-1,few,TRBV19,.,CASSISGPGGNEQFF,TGTGCCAGTAGTATCAGCGGGCCTGGTGGAAATGAGCAGTTCTTC
TRBJ2-7,.,TRBV5-1,TRBD2,CASSPIGTRARYEQYF,TGCGCCAGCAGCCCCATTGGGACTAGGGCTCGCTACGAGCAGTACTTC
TRBJ2-7,.,TRBV27,TRBD2,CATAEGLAGGYEQYF,TGTGCCACCGCGGAGGGACTAGCGGGAGGATACGAGCAGTACTTC
TRBJ2-3,.,TRBV7-9,TRBD2,CSSSSRVTSGGSDTQYF,TGTTCCAGCAGCTCCCGGGTGACTAGCGGGGGGAGTGATACGCAGTATTTT
TRBJ2-3,.,TRBV29-1,.,CSARQEGRSTDTQYF,TGCAGCGCCCGACAAGAGGGCAGGAGCACAGATACGCAGTATTTT
TRBJ2-5,.,TRBV12-5,TRBD2,CASAGSSGGETQYF,TGTGCTAGTGCCGGTTCTAGCGGGGGGGAGACCCAGTACTTC
TRBJ1-5,.,TRBV2,TRBD1,CASDYHRGPLDQPQHF,TGTGCCAGCGATTACCACAGGGGGCCCCTCGATCAGCCCCAGCATTTT
TRBJ1-4,.,TRBV9,TRBD1,CASSRTGANEKLFF,TGTGCCAGCAGCCGGACAGGGGCTAATGAAAAACTGTTTTTT
TRBJ1-4,.,TRBV7-6,.,CASSLVTAGGFGEKLFF,TGTGCCAGCAGCTTAGTTACGGCGGGAGGGTTCGGTGAAAAACTGTTTTTT
TRBJ2-2,.,TRBV5-8,TRBD1,CASSRAGTGAGELFF,TGTGCCAGCAGCCGAGCCGGGACAGGGGCCGGGGAGCTGTTTTTT
TRBJ1-5,.,TRBV2,.,CASRKESNQPQHF,TGTGCCAGCAGGAAGGAGTCCAATCAGCCCCAGCATTTT
TRBJ2-3,.,TRBV9,.,CASSVAEGADTQYF,TGTGCCAGCAGCGTTGCGGAGGGTGCAGATACGCAGTATTTT
TRBJ1-2,.,TRBV7-9,TRBD1,CASSSTGTDYGYTF,TGTGCCAGCAGCTCGACCGGGACAGACTATGGCTACACCTTC
TRBJ1-2,.,TRBV5-1,.,CASSFGVDRSYYGYTF,TGCGCCAGCAGCTTTGGCGTTGACAGGTCGTACTATGGCTACACCTTC
TRBJ2-7,.,TRBV28,TRBD1,CASSRTGQGYEQYF,TGTGCCAGCAGCCGGACAGGTCAGGGCTACGAGCAGTACTTC
TRBJ2-7,once,TRBV6-1,TRBD1,CASSEIWDSTYEQYF,TGTGCCAGCAGTGAAATCTGGGACAGTACCTACGAGCAGTACTTC
TRBJ2-1,.,TRBV12-2,.,CASRPGGRADEQFF,TGTGCAAGTCGCCCCGGGGGGCGGGCGGATGAGCAGTTCTTC
TRBJ1-1,.,TRBV5-1,TRBD1,CASSKRQGAYTEAFF,TGCGCCAGCAGCAAAAGACAGGGGGCTTACACTGAAGCTTTCTTT
TRBJ1-1,.,TRBV5-1,TRBD1,CASSLGTGTTEAFF,TGCGCCAGCAGCTTAGGGACAGGAACCACCGAAGCTTTCTTT
TRBJ2-6,few,TRBV5-4,TRBD1,CASSWTGRLSGANVLTF,TGTGCCAGCAGCTGGACAGGGAGGCTTTCTGGGGCCAACGTCCTGACTTTC
TRBJ1-6,few,TRBV28,TRBD1,CASSAGQGGNSPLHF,TGTGCCAGCAGTGCCGGACAGGGTGGGAATTCACCCCTCCACTTT
TRBJ2-2,.,TRBV29-1,TRBD2,CSARRGRNTGELFF,TGCAGCGCCCGGCGGGGGAGGAACACCGGGGAGCTGTTTTTT
TRBJ1-2,few,TRBV7-2,.,CASSSTSGGTNYGYTF,TGTGCCAGCAGCAGTACCTCCGGGGGTACCAACTATGGCTACACCTTC
TRBJ1-1,few,TRBV6-1,TRBD1,CASSGTGRSTEAFF,TGTGCCAGCAGTGGGACAGGGAGGTCCACTGAAGCTTTCTTT
TRBJ2-7,.,TRBV5-3,TRBD1,CARSLAKGAYEQYF,TGTGCCAGAAGCTTGGCGAAGGGGGCATACGAGCAGTACTTC
TRBJ2-7,.,TRBV27,.,CASKPGDSYEQYF,TGTGCCAGCAAGCCAGGGGATTCCTACGAGCAGTACTTC
TRBJ1-3,.,TRBV2,TRBD1,CASTHSGTETPGNTIYF,TGTGCCAGCACACATTCCGGGACAGAGACCCCTGGAAACACCATATATTTT
TRBJ2-7,.,TRBV27,.,CASKPNLRAWNEQYF,TGTGCCAGCAAGCCAAACCTCAGGGCTTGGAACGAGCAGTACTTC
TRBJ2-7,.,TRBV27,TRBD1,CASSLSGTGVFYEQYF,TGTGCCAGCAGTTTATCCGGGACAGGGGTTTTCTACGAGCAGTACTTC
TRBJ1-1,.,TRBV7-2,.,CASSLAEGNTEAFF,TGTGCCAGCAGCTTAGCAGAGGGGAACACTGAAGCTTTCTTT
TRBJ2-7,once,TRBV27,.,CASSLLDSYEQYF,TGTGCCAGCAGTTTACTGGACAGCTACGAGCAGTACTTC
TRBJ2-2,.,TRBV9,.,CASSVELSHTGELFF,TGTGCCAGCAGCGTAGAACTTAGTCACACCGGGGAGCTGTTTTTT
TRBJ2-7,few,TRBV6-1,.,CASSWTLDPSYEQYF,TGTGCCAGCAGTTGGACACTGGATCCCTCCTACGAGCAGTACTTC
TRBJ2-7,.,TRBV15,TRBD2,CATSRVGLAGVKYEQYF,TGTGCCACCAGCAGAGTGGGACTAGCGGGAGTAAAGTACGAGCAGTACTTC